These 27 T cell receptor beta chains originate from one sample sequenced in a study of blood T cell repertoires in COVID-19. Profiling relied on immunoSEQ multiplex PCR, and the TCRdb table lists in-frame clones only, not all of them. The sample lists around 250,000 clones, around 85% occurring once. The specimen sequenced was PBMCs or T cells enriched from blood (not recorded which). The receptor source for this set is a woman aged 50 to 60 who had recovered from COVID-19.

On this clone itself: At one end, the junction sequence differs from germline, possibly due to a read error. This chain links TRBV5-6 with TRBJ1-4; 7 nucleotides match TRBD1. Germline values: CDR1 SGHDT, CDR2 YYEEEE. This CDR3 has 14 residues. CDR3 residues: CASSLGQTNEKLFF. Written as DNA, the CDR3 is TGTGCCAGCAGTTTGGGACAGACTAATGAAAAACTGTTTTTT.

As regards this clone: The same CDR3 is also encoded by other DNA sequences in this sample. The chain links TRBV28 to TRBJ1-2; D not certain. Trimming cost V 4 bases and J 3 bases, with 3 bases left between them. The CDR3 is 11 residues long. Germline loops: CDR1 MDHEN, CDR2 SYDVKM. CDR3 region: CASSSDYGYTF. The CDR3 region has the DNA TGTGCCAGCAGTTCAGACTATGGCTACACCTTC.

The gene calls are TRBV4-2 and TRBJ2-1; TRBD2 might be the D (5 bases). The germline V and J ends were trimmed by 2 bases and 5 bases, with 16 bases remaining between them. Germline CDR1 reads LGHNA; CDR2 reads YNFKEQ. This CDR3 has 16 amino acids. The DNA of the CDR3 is TGTGCCAGCAGCCAACCCACCGGGGAATTACACAATGAGCAGTTCTTC. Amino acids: CASSQPTGELHNEQFF.

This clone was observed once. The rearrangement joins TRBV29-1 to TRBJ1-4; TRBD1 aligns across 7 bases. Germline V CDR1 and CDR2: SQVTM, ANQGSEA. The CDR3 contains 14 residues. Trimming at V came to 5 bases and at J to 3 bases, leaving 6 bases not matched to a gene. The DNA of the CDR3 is TGCAGCGTTTCACAGGGGCTTGCTAATGAAAAACTGTTTTTT. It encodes CSVSQGLANEKLFF. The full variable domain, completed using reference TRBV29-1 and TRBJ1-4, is SAVISQKPSRDICQRGTSLTIQCQVDSQVTMMFWYRQQPGQSLTLIATANQGSEATYESGFVIDKFPISRPNLTFSTLTVSNMSPEDSSIYLCSVSQGLANEKLFFGSGTQLSVL.

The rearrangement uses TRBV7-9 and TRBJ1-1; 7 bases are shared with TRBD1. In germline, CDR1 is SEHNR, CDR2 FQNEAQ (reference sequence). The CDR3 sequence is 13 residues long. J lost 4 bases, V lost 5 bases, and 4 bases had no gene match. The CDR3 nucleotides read TGTGCCAGCAGCCAGGACAGGCCCACTGAAGCTTTCTTT. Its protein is CASSQDRPTEAFF.

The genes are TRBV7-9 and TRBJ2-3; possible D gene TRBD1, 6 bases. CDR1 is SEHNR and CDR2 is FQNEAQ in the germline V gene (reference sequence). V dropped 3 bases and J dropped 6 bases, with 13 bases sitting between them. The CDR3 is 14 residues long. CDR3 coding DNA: TGTGCCAGCAGCTTGGTCCGGGACACCGATACGCAGTATTTT. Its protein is CASSLVRDTDTQYF.

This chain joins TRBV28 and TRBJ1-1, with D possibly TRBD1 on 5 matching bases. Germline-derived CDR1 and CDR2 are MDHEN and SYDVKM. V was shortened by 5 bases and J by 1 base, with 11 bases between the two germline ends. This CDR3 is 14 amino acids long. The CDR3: CASSPWGENTEAFF. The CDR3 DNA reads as TGTGCCAGCAGTCCTTGGGGGGAGAACACTGAAGCTTTCTTT.

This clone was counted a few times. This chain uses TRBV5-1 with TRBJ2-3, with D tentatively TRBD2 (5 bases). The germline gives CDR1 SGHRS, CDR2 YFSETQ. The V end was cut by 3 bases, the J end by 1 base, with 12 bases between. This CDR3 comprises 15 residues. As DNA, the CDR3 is TGCGCCAGCAGCTGGGTCAAAGCGGGCACAGATACGCAGTATTTT. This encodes CASSWVKAGTDTQYF.

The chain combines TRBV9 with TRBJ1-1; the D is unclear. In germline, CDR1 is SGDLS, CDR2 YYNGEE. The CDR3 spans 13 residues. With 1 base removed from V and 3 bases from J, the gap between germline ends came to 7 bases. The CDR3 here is CASSVSPYTEAFF. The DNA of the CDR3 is TGTGCCAGCAGCGTATCCCCTTACACTGAAGCTTTCTTT. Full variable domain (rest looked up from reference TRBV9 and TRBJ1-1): DSGVTQTPKHLITATGQRVTLRCSPRSGDLSVYWYQQSLDQGLQFLIQYYNGEERAKGNILERFSAQQFPDLHSELNLSSLELGDSALYFCASSVSPYTEAFFGQGTRLTVV.

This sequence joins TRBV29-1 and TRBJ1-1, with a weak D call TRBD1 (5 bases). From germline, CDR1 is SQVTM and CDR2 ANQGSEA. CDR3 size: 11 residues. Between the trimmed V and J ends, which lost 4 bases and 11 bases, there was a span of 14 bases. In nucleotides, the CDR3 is TGCAGCGTTGTTTTTGGACAAGGGGCTTTCTTT. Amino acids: CSVVFGQGAFF.

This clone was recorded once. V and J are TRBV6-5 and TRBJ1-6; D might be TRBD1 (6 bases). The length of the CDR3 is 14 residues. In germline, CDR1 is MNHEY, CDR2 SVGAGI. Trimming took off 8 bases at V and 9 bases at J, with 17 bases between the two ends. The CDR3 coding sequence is TGTGCCAGCTCGTCAGGGGCGCCCGGTTCACCCCTCCACTTT. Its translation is CASSSGAPGSPLHF.

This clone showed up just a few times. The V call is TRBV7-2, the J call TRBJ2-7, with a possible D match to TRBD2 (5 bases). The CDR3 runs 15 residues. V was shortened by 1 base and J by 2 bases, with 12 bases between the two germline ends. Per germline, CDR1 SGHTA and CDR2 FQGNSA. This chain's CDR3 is CASSLVGAGTYEQYF. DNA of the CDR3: TGTGCCAGCAGCTTAGTGGGTGCGGGCACCTACGAGCAGTACTTC.

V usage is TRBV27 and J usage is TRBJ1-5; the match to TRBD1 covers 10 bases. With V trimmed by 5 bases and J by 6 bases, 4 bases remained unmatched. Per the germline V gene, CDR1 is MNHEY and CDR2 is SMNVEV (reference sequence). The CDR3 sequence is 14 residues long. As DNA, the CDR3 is TGTGCCAGCAGTCGACAGGGGGCTTTTCAGCCCCAGCATTTT. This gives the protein CASSRQGAFQPQHF.

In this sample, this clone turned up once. CDR3 nucleotides: TGTGCCAGCAGTGGGGGGGCAGGGGGCCCCTACGAGCAGTACTTC. It specifies CASSGGAGGPYEQYF. This chain joins TRBV2 and TRBJ2-7; 8 positions match TRBD1. The CDR3 spans 15 residues. CDR1 is SNHLY and CDR2 is FYNNEI in the germline V gene. The ends lost 4 bases at V and 2 bases at J; junction bases unmatched: 7.

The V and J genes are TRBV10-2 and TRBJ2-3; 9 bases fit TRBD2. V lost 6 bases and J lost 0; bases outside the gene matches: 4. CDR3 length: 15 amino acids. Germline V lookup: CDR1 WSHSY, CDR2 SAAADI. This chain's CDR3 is CASSPLAGSTDTQYF. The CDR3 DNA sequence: TGCGCCAGCAGCCCACTAGCGGGTAGCACAGATACGCAGTATTTT.

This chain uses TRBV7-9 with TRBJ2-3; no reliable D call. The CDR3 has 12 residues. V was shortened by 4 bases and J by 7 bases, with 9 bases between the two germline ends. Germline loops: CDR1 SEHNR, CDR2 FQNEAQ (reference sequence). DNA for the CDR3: TGTGCCAGCAGCTCTACCGACAATACGCAGTATTTT. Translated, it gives CASSSTDNTQYF.

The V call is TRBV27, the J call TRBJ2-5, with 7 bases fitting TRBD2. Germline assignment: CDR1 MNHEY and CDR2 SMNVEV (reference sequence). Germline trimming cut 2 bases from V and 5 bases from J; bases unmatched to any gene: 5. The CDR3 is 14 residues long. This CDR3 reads CASSLRRGGETQYF. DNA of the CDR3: TGTGCCAGCAGTTTAAGGCGGGGAGGGGAGACCCAGTACTTC.

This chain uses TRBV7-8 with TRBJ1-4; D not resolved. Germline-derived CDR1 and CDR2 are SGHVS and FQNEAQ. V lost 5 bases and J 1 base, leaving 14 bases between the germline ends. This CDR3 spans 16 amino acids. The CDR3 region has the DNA TGTGCCAGCAGCCCTGGAGGATTTGGAACTAATGAAAAACTGTTTTTT. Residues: CASSPGGFGTNEKLFF. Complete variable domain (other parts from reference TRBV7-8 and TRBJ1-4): GAGVSQSPRYKVAKRGQDVALRCDPISGHVSLFWYQQALGQGPEFLTYFQNEAQLDKSGLPSDRFFAERPEGSVSTLKIQRTQQEDSAVYLCASSPGGFGTNEKLFFGSGTQLSVL.

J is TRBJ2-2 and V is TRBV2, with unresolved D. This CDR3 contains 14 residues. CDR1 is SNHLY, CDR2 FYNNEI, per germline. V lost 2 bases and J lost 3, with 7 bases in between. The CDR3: CASSENLYTGELFF. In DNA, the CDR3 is TGTGCCAGCAGTGAAAATCTGTACACCGGGGAGCTGTTTTTT.

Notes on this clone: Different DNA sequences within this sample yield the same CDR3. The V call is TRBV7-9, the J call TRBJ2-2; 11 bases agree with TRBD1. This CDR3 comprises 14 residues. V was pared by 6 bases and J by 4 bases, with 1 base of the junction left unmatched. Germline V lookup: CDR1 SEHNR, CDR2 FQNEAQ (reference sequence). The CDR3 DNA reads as TGTGCCAGCAGGGGGACAGGGGGCACCGGGGAGCTGTTTTTT. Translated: CASRGTGGTGELFF. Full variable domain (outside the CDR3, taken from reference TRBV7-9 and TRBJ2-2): DTGVSQNPRHKITKRGQNVTFRCDPISEHNRLYWYRQTLGQGPEFLTYFQNEAQLEKSRLLSDRFSAERPKGSFSTLEIQRTEQGDSAMYLCASRGTGGTGELFFGEGSRLTVL.

CDR3 sequence (DNA): TGTGCCAGCTGGATGGGCAGGGAGGCAGATACGCAGTATTTT. Residues: CASWMGREADTQYF. The rearrangement links TRBV5-4 to TRBJ2-3; a weak D match, TRBD2 (6 bases). The CDR3 length is 14 residues. The germline V gene has CDR1 SGHNT and CDR2 YYREEE (reference sequence). Trimming left V 7 bases short and J 4 bases short, with 16 bases between.

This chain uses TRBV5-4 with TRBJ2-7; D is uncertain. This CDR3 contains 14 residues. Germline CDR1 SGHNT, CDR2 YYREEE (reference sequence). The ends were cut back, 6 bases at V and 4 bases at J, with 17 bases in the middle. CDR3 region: CASNPQAQPYEQYF. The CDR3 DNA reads TGTGCCAGCAACCCCCAAGCCCAACCGTACGAGCAGTACTTC.

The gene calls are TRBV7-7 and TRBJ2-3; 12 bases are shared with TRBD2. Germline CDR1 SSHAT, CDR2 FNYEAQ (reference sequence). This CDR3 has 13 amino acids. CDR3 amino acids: CATGLAGSDTQYF. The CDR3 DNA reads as TGTGCGACCGGACTAGCGGGATCAGATACGCAGTATTTT. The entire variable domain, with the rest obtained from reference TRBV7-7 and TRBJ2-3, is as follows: GAGVSQSPRYKVTKRGQDVTLRCDPISSHATLYWYQQALGQGPEFLTYFNYEAQPDKSGLPSDRFSAERPEGSISTLTIQRTEQRDSAMYRCATGLAGSDTQYFGPGTRLTVL.

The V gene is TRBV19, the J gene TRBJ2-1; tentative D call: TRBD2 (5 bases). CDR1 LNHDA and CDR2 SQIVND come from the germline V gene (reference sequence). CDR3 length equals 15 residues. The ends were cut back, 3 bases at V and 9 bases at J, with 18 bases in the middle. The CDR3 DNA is TGTGCCAGTAGTATCGGTTGGAGGCCTTCGGGTGAGCAGTTCTTC. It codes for CASSIGWRPSGEQFF.

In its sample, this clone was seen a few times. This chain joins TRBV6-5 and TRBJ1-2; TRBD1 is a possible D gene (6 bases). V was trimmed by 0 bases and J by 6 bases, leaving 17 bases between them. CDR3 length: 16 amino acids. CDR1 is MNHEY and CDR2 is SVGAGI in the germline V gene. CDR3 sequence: CASSYSLQGPRHGYTF. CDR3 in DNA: TGTGCCAGCAGTTACTCGCTTCAGGGGCCTCGCCATGGCTACACCTTC.

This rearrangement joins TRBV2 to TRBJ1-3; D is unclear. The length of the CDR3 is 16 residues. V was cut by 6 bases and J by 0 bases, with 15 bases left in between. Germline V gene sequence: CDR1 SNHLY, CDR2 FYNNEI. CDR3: CASRRAGDASGNTIYF. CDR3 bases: TGTGCCAGCAGAAGGGCGGGAGATGCCTCTGGAAACACCATATATTTT.

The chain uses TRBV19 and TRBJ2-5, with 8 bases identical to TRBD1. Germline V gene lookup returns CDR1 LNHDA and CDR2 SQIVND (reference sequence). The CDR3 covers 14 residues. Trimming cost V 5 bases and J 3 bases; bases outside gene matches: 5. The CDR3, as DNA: TGTGCCAGTAGTCGCGGACAGGGTAAAGAGACCCAGTACTTC. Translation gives CASSRGQGKETQYF. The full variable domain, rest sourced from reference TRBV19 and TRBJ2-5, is DGGITQSPKYLFRKEGQNVTLSCEQNLNHDAMYWYRQDPGQGLRLIYYSQIVNDFQKGDIAEGYSVSREKKESFPLTVTSAQKNPTAFYLCASSRGQGKETQYFGPGTRLLVL.